These 26 T cell receptor beta chains originate from one sample sequenced in a study of blood T cell repertoires in COVID-19 (TCRdb year 2020). Libraries were constructed by the immunoSEQ multiplex PCR assay. TCRdb took this table from immuneACCESS and kept in-frame rearrangements with V and J called. Such tables lack part of the clones; where checked against another copy, unresolved V genes explain under half of the gap, and the rest is unexplained. Across this sample there are around 330,000 clones, with around nine tenths seen only once. The ten largest clonotypes hold 5.2% of the sample. The sequencing input was PBMCs or T cells enriched from blood (not recorded which). These receptors were taken from a man aged 55-75 years who had recovered from COVID-19.

The CDR3 reads CASRWDRGTNSPLHF. CDR3 DNA sequence: TGTGCCAGCAGGTGGGACAGGGGAACTAATTCACCCCTCCACTTT. This sequence joins TRBV7-6 and TRBJ1-6; 10 bases are a match to TRBD1. V lost 6 bases, J lost 6 bases, and 5 bases stayed unmatched. The CDR3 contains 15 residues. Germline CDR1 reads SGHVS; CDR2 reads FNYEAQ.

This clone has just one count. This chain links TRBV6-5 with TRBJ2-3, with D perhaps TRBD1 (6 bases). The CDR3 sequence is 14 residues long. CDR1 is MNHEY, CDR2 SVGAGI, per germline. V was clipped by 7 bases and J by 1 base, with 12 bases between them. The CDR3 sequence is CASKPPGGTDTQYF. As DNA, the CDR3 is TGTGCCAGCAAGCCCCCAGGGGGCACAGATACGCAGTATTTT.

The chain is built from TRBV19 and TRBJ2-7, with D perhaps matching TRBD1 (8 bases). In germline, CDR1 is LNHDA, CDR2 SQIVND (reference sequence). Trimming removed 6 bases from V and 5 bases from J, with 23 bases in between. The CDR3 covers 16 residues. The CDR3 spells CASRGGTRGPRHEQYF. The CDR3 coding sequence is TGTGCCAGTAGGGGGGGGACCAGGGGGCCCCGCCACGAGCAGTACTTC.

The V and J genes are TRBV5-1 and TRBJ1-2; the match to TRBD1 covers 8 bases. The CDR3 contains 17 residues. Germline-derived CDR1 and CDR2 are SGHRS and YFSETQ. With 1 base clipped from V and 4 bases from J, the junction kept 12 bases outside the gene matches. CDR3 sequence: CASSLSVGTGSAYGYTF. CDR3 DNA sequence: TGCGCCAGCAGCTTGTCTGTCGGGACAGGATCCGCCTATGGCTACACCTTC. The complete variable domain, with remaining parts taken from reference TRBV5-1 and TRBJ1-2, reads KAGVTQTPRYLIKTRGQQVTLSCSPISGHRSVSWYQQTPGQGLQFLFEYFSETQRNKGNFPGRFSGRQFSNSRSEMNVSTLELGDSALYLCASSLSVGTGSAYGYTFGSGTRLTVV.

The chain is built from TRBV12-3 or TRBV12-4 and TRBJ1-2; 7 bases match TRBD1. This CDR3 has 13 residues. Unmatched junction bases numbered 6, after V lost 6 bases and J lost 5 bases. The CDR3 bases are TGTGCCAGCAGGGCCGGGACAGATTATGGCTACACCTTC. The encoded protein is CASRAGTDYGYTF.

The chain combines TRBV6-5 with TRBJ2-7, with D unresolved. The germline CDR1 and CDR2 sequences are MNHEY and SVGAGI. The CDR3 length is 13 residues. V shed 2 bases and J shed 2 bases, with 7 bases lying between them. Here the CDR3 reads CASSYPGTYEQYF. The CDR3 nucleotides read TGTGCCAGCAGTTACCCGGGTACCTACGAGCAGTACTTC.

Only one count was recorded for this clone. The chain carries TRBV27 and TRBJ2-5; 10 nucleotides align to TRBD2. Trimming cost V 11 bases and J 4 bases; bases outside gene matches: 10. CDR3 length: 14 residues. Germline values: CDR1 MNHEY, CDR2 SMNVEV (reference sequence). The chain's CDR3 is CARKAGGRGETQYF. As DNA, the CDR3 is TGTGCCCGTAAAGCGGGAGGGCGAGGAGAGACCCAGTACTTC.

The chain has TRBV9 and TRBJ1-1; 8 bases line up with TRBD1. Trimming removed 0 bases from V and 0 bases from J; junction bases left unmatched: 1. The V gene's germline CDR1 is SGDLS and CDR2 YYNGEE. The CDR3 sequence is 15 residues long. This CDR3 is CASSVGDRLNTEAFF. Here the CDR3 DNA reads TGTGCCAGCAGCGTAGGGGACAGGCTGAACACTGAAGCTTTCTTT.

This clone was recorded only once. The chain recombines TRBV24-1 with TRBJ2-1; 9 bases line up with TRBD1. CDR3 length: 16 residues. Trimming removed 4 bases from V and 10 bases from J; junction bases left unmatched: 13. Looked up from germline, CDR1 is KGHDR and CDR2 is SFDVKD. CDR3 sequence reads: CATSDSRTGALGEQFF. DNA of the CDR3: TGTGCCACCAGTGACTCCAGGACAGGGGCCCTCGGGGAGCAGTTCTTC.

The CDR3 spells CASTPDWSEQYF. Written as DNA, the CDR3 is TGTGCCAGCACCCCGGACTGGTCCGAGCAGTACTTC. The chain carries TRBV28 and TRBJ2-7; D is perhaps TRBD2 (5 bases). Germline CDR1 reads MDHEN; CDR2 reads SYDVKM. The V end was cut by 7 bases, the J end by 6 bases, with 13 bases between. The CDR3 runs 12 residues. The full variable domain, completed using reference TRBV28 and TRBJ2-7, is DVKVTQSSRYLVKRTGEKVFLECVQDMDHENMFWYRQDPGLGLRLIYFSYDVKMKEKGDIPEGYSVSREKKERFSLILESASTNQTSMYLCASTPDWSEQYFGPGTRLTVT.

The gene calls are TRBV5-1 and TRBJ2-5; 7 positions agree with TRBD2. Trimming took 1 base from V and 0 from J; bases not matched to a gene: 3. There are 15 residues in the CDR3. Looked up from germline, CDR1 is SGHRS and CDR2 is YFSETQ. For the CDR3, the DNA is TGCGCCAGCAGCTTGCGTAGCGGGCACCAAGAGACCCAGTACTTC. It translates to CASSLRSGHQETQYF.

V and J are TRBV19 and TRBJ2-3, with 10 bases aligning to TRBD2. V gave up 4 bases and J gave up 2 bases; unmatched junction bases: 9. CDR1 is LNHDA and CDR2 is SQIVND in the germline V gene (reference sequence). The CDR3 consists of 17 residues. The CDR3 sequence is CASSTSRTSGFTDTQYF. The CDR3 DNA is TGTGCCAGTAGTACCTCAAGGACTAGCGGTTTCACAGATACGCAGTATTTT.

This clone has more than one count but fewer than ten. The J gene is TRBJ1-1, the V gene TRBV6-5; perhaps TRBD1 as D (6 bases). Germline lookup yields CDR1 MNHEY and CDR2 SVGAGI. V was shortened by 5 bases and J by 3 bases, with 13 bases between the two germline ends. The CDR3 is 14 amino acids. CDR3 nucleotides: TGTGCCAGCAGTAAGGGACAATTATACACTGAAGCTTTCTTT. This translates into CASSKGQLYTEAFF.

This chain connects TRBV10-1 to TRBJ2-3; a possible D gene is TRBD1 (6 bases). V was trimmed by 11 bases and J by 4 bases, leaving 16 bases between them. This CDR3 is built from 13 residues. The germline gives CDR1 WNHNN, CDR2 SYGVQD (reference sequence). The CDR3 loop is CAGHRAVSDTQYF. Here the CDR3 DNA reads TGCGCCGGGCACAGGGCGGTTTCAGATACGCAGTATTTT.

The chain employs TRBV10-2 and TRBJ2-1, with 12 positions matching TRBD2. Looked up from germline, CDR1 is WSHSY and CDR2 is SAAADI. The J segment lost 0 bases and the V segment lost 6 bases, leaving 9 bases of the junction unmatched. CDR3 length: 18 residues. In DNA form, the CDR3 reads TGCGCCAGCAGCCCCGGACTAGCGGGATTATTCTCCTACAATGAGCAGTTCTTC. It is translated as CASSPGLAGLFSYNEQFF.

This clone was observed once. The CDR3 nucleotides are TGCAGCGTTGAAGGGCTAGCGGGAGGGCCGTCCTACAATGAGCAGTTCTTC. As protein: CSVEGLAGGPSYNEQFF. The rearrangement joins TRBV29-1 to TRBJ2-1; 12 positions match TRBD2. The CDR3 extends over 17 amino acids. Germline CDR1 and CDR2: SQVTM and ANQGSEA. The J segment lost 1 base and the V segment lost 1 base, leaving 5 bases of the junction unmatched.

The chain recombines TRBV29-1 with TRBJ2-2, with 9 bases lining up with TRBD1. Trimming removed 7 bases from V and 4 bases from J; junction bases left unmatched: 10. This CDR3 spans 15 amino acids. CDR1 and CDR2 (germline): SQVTM, ANQGSEA. The CDR3 reads CSGGGGTGTTGELFF. The CDR3 region has the DNA TGCAGCGGAGGTGGGGGGACAGGGACCACCGGGGAGCTGTTTTTT.

A note on this clone: The junction departs from the called germline gene at one end, perhaps through a read error. The CDR3 DNA sequence: TGTGCCAGCAGTTCTGAATGGGGGCTCGTCTTT. This sequence encodes CASSSEWGLVF. The chain combines TRBV28 with TRBJ1-1, with D possibly matching TRBD1 (6 bases). CDR1 MDHEN and CDR2 SYDVKM come from the germline V gene. The CDR3 runs to 11 residues.

The chain combines TRBV18 with TRBJ1-1, with D maybe TRBD1 (6 bases). This CDR3 region has 13 residues. The germline CDR1 and CDR2 sequences are KGHSH and LQKENI. Trimming left V 1 base short and J 6 bases short, with 9 bases between. CDR3 nucleotide sequence: TGTGCCAGCTCACCACAGGGGGTCTCTGAAGCTTTCTTT. It is translated as CASSPQGVSEAFF.

Only one count was recorded for this clone. The genes are TRBV19 and TRBJ2-1; no definite D call. The V end was cut by 7 bases, the J end by 7 bases, with 20 bases between. The CDR3 extends over 15 amino acids. In germline, CDR1 is LNHDA, CDR2 SQIVND (reference sequence). Here the CDR3 reads CASTLYSPGNNEQFF. The CDR3 DNA reads TGTGCCAGTACCCTCTATTCTCCCGGTAATAATGAGCAGTTCTTC.

The chain is built from TRBV9 and TRBJ2-5; D is perhaps TRBD1 (5 bases). Deletions cut 0 bases from V and 4 bases from J, with 10 bases between. Looked up from germline, CDR1 is SGDLS and CDR2 is YYNGEE. The CDR3 has 14 residues. CDR3 bases: TGTGCCAGCAGCGTAGAATGGCAGGGAGAGACCCAGTACTTC. Translating gives CASSVEWQGETQYF.

CDR3 loop: CASSQEGGRGSPLWFF. CDR3 DNA: TGTGCCAGCAGCCAAGAAGGTGGGCGGGGCTCCCCCTTGTGGTTCTTC. The gene calls are TRBV3-1 (or the pseudogene TRBV3-2) and TRBJ2-1; a possible D gene is TRBD2 (6 bases). Trimming cost V 0 bases and J 15 bases, with 24 bases left between them. The CDR3 has 16 residues. Germline V gene data show CDR1 as LGHDT and CDR2 as YNNKEL (reference sequence).

This clone was counted a single time. The CDR3 loop is CASRASGRAASTYEQYF. In DNA, the CDR3 is TGTGCCAGTAGGGCCTCTGGGAGAGCGGCATCTACCTACGAGCAGTACTTC. This chain joins TRBV19 and TRBJ2-7; D might be TRBD2 (5 bases). Looked up from germline, CDR1 is LNHDA and CDR2 is SQIVND (reference sequence). The ends were cut back, 6 bases at V and 2 bases at J, with 23 bases in the middle. CDR3 length: 17 amino acids. Together with reference TRBV19 and TRBJ2-7, the CDR3 gives the full variable domain: DGGITQSPKYLFRKEGQNVTLSCEQNLNHDAMYWYRQDPGQGLRLIYYSQIVNDFQKGDIAEGYSVSREKKESFPLTVTSAQKNPTAFYLCASRASGRAASTYEQYFGPGTRLTVT.

This rearrangement joins TRBV29-1 to TRBJ2-2; tentative D call: TRBD2 (6 bases). Looked up from germline, CDR1 is SQVTM and CDR2 is ANQGSEA. This CDR3 has 14 residues. Trimming removed 6 bases from V and 7 bases from J, with 18 bases in between. For the CDR3, the DNA is TGCAGCGTGAGGAAAGCGGGCGGAGACGGGGAGCTGTTTTTT. Translating gives CSVRKAGGDGELFF.

This rearrangement joins TRBV30 to TRBJ2-3; 7 nucleotides align to TRBD1. Germline loops: CDR1 GTSNPN, CDR2 SVGIG (reference sequence). V gave up 5 bases and J gave up 4 bases; unmatched junction bases: 3. CDR3 size: 12 residues. The CDR3 DNA follows: TGTGCCTGGGACAGGGATCCAGATACGCAGTATTTT. Its translation: CAWDRDPDTQYF.

This CDR3 is CASSLRLAGRAYNEQFF. In DNA form, the CDR3 reads TGTGCCAGCAGTTTACGACTAGCGGGCCGTGCCTACAATGAGCAGTTCTTC. This chain links TRBV27 with TRBJ2-1, with 10 bases matching TRBD2. The CDR3 runs to 17 residues. In germline, CDR1 is MNHEY, CDR2 SMNVEV (reference sequence). Trimming at V came to 2 bases and at J to 2 bases, leaving 6 bases not matched to a gene.